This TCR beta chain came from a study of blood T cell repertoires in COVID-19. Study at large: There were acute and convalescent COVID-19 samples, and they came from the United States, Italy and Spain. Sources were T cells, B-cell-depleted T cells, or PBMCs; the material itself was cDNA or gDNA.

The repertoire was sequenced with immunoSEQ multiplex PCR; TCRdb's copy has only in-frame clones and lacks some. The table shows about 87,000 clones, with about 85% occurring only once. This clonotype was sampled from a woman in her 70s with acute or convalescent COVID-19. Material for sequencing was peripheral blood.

This CDR3 is CASSPSARGDTEAFF. The CDR3, as DNA: TGTGCCAGCTCACCAAGTGCCAGGGGAGACACTGAAGCTTTCTTT. This chain joins TRBV18 and TRBJ1-1, with D maybe TRBD1 (6 bases). Germline V gene lookup returns CDR1 KGHSH and CDR2 LQKENI. V lost 2 bases and J 3 bases, leaving 13 bases between the germline ends. CDR3 size: 15 residues.